This record covers a single TCR beta chain. This specimen belongs to a study of blood T cell repertoires in COVID-19. At the level of the study: The samples span acute and convalescent COVID-19 from the United States, Italy and Spain. T cells, B-cell-depleted T cells, or PBMCs supplied cDNA or gDNA.

The repertoire was sequenced with immunoSEQ multiplex PCR; TCRdb's copy has only in-frame clones and lacks some. The table shows fewer than 200,000 clones, with 80% to 85% occurring only once. Germline loops: CDR1 SGHDN, CDR2 FVKESK. Trimming cost V 8 bases and J 3 bases, with 20 bases left between them. This CDR3 comprises 15 residues. Patients in Seattle were enrolled during active infection, then followed longitudinally. The sequence derives from a woman aged 70 to 79 with COVID-19, enrolled during active disease. The chain joins TRBV14 to TRBJ2-7; TRBD2 is a possible D gene (5 bases). Input material: peripheral blood. Written as DNA, the CDR3 is TGTGCCAGCTCCAGTCTCAGCGGAGTAAGCTACGAGCAGTACTTC. This encodes CASSSLSGVSYEQYF.